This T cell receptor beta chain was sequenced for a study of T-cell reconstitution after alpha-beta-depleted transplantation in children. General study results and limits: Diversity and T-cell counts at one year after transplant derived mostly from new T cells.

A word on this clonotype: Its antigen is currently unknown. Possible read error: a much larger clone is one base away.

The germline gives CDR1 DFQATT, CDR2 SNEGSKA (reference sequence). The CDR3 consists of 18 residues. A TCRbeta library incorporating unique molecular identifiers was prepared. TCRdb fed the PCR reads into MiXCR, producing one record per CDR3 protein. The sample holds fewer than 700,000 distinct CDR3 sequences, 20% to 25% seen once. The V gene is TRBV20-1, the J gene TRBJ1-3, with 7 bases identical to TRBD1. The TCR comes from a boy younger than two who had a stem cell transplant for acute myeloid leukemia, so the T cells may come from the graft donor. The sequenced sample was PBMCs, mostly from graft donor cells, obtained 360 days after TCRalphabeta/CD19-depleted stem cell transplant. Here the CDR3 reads CSARVRDSPQIGRNTIDF. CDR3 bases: TGCAGTGCTAGAGTCCGGGACAGTCCCCAAATCGGAAGAAACACCATAGATTTT.